A single sample gave rise to the 9 T cell receptor beta chains below, sequenced in a study of response to subunit inactivated influenza vaccine. MiXCR, applied by TCRdb to the RT-PCR reads, yields one record per CDR3 protein. The sample has roughly 500,000 distinct CDR3 sequences; approximately 15% are singletons. Sample: CD4+ T cells sorted from PBMCs, taken less than 30 months after vaccination. The receptor source for this set is a man between 50 and 70 years old who received an inactivated influenza vaccine.

The genes are TRBV5-1 and TRBJ2-5, with TRBD1 matching over 11 bases. The germline CDR1 and CDR2 sequences are SGHRS and YFSETQ. The CDR3 is 15 amino acids. The J segment lost 2 bases and the V segment lost 3 bases, leaving 3 bases of the junction unmatched. The CDR3 loop reads CASSSGTGGQETQYF. DNA of the CDR3: TGCGCCAGCAGCTCCGGGACAGGGGGTCAAGAGACCCAGTACTTC.

The CDR3 DNA is TGCGCCAGCAGCTTGGCGGTCCTAACGAAAACAGAGACCCAGTACTTC. Translating gives CASSLAVLTKTETQYF. The chain employs TRBV5-1 and TRBJ2-5; D is ambiguous. The CDR3 length is 16 residues. Trimming stripped 0 bases from V and 4 bases from J, with 16 bases between. Germline V lookup: CDR1 SGHRS, CDR2 YFSETQ.

V usage is TRBV27 and J usage is TRBJ2-7; 9 bases align to TRBD2. The CDR3 is 16 residues long. V lost 0 bases, J lost 0 bases, and 3 bases stayed unmatched. The germline V gene encodes CDR1 MNHEY and CDR2 SMNVEV (reference sequence). The CDR3 bases are TGTGCCAGCAGTTTATCGGCTAGCGGGGTCTCCTACGAGCAGTACTTC. It specifies CASSLSASGVSYEQYF.

The CDR3 coding sequence is TGTGCCACCAGCAGACATATTGGTGGCTACACCTTC. Its translation: CATSRHIGGYTF. The genes are TRBV15 and TRBJ1-2, with unresolved D. This CDR3 is 12 amino acids long. The germline V and J ends were trimmed by 2 bases and 7 bases, with 8 bases remaining between them. The germline V gene encodes CDR1 LNHNV and CDR2 YYDKDF (reference sequence).

The chain links TRBV28 to TRBJ2-5, with 8 positions matching TRBD1. Germline CDR1 MDHEN, CDR2 SYDVKM. This CDR3 is 18 amino acids long. V shed 5 bases and J 4 bases; nucleotides not matched to a gene: 18. CDR3 sequence (DNA): TGTGCCAGCAGTGACTCACCACAGGGGGTTTTCGGGTCAGAGACCCAGTACTTC. Translation gives CASSDSPQGVFGSETQYF.

A few counts support this clonotype. The chain couples TRBV11-1 to TRBJ2-1; 8 positions match TRBD1. V lost 2 bases, J lost 8 bases, and 8 bases stayed unmatched. Germline-derived CDR1 and CDR2 are SGHAT and FQDESV (reference sequence). This CDR3 is 15 amino acids long. In DNA form, the CDR3 reads TGTGCCAGCAGCTTAAGGGACAGGCTGAAGGATGAGCAGTTCTTC. Translation: CASSLRDRLKDEQFF.

This clonotype was seen more than once but under ten times. V usage is TRBV11-2 and J usage is TRBJ2-7, with D possibly being TRBD2 (6 bases). Germline CDR1 and CDR2: SGHAT and FQNNGV. The CDR3 has 16 amino acids. V dropped 6 bases and J dropped 1 base, with 19 bases sitting between them. The CDR3 DNA follows: TGTGCCAGCAGGAGTGTTTATCGGGACTCGTCCTACGAGCAGTACTTC. It specifies CASRSVYRDSSYEQYF.

The chain links TRBV7-2 to TRBJ2-7; 10 bases fit TRBD1. Germline assignment: CDR1 SGHTA and CDR2 FQGNSA. V trimming: 1 base; J trimming: 6 bases; junction bases outside the gene matches: 3. The CDR3 is 14 residues long. The CDR3 DNA reads as TGTGCCAGCAGCTTAGGACAGGGGGCGTTCGAGCAGTACTTC. It encodes CASSLGQGAFEQYF.

This chain's CDR3 is CASSPRDSRYEQYF. The CDR3 bases are TGTGCCAGCAGCCCCCGGGACAGTCGCTACGAGCAGTACTTC. V gene TRBV5-5 combines with J gene TRBJ2-7, with 7 positions matching TRBD1. Germline CDR1 and CDR2: SGHKS and YYEKEE (reference sequence). The V gene end was trimmed by 4 bases and the J gene end by 3 bases; junction bases not matched to a gene: 7. The CDR3 runs to 14 residues.